Listed below are T cell receptor beta chains from one sample, sequenced in a study of cytomegalovirus exposure and HLA in healthy donors. This table comes from immunoSEQ multiplex PCR, and its TCRdb copy is limited to in-frame clones, with some not included. The sample table includes around 30,000 clones. The sequenced material came from PBMCs. The receptors were sampled from a man aged 25-45 years in good health and CMV-seronegative. Both conserved end residues are trimmed from each CDR3. Clone size is shown for a subset of rows, as once, few, many or a class of expanded clone.

ASRPQGNNSPLH	.	TRBV6-5	TRBJ1-6	12
ASSQGSGANTGELF	.	TRBV14	TRBJ2-2	14
AWSGGGTQY	.	TRBV30	TRBJ2-5	9
ASSLVGAPNEQY	.	TRBV13	TRBJ2-7	12
ASSSTGDFNEKLF	.	TRBV5-1	TRBJ1-4	13
ASTSRGLSGNTIY	.	TRBV11-2	TRBJ1-3	13
ASSLVTRTGLSNEQF	.	TRBV5-1	TRBJ2-1	15
ASSYTEGVGYT	.	TRBV7-9	TRBJ1-2	11
ASSPSAGGGTDTQY	.	TRBV18	TRBJ2-3	14
ASSFFGGGAVDTQY	.	TRBV5-1	TRBJ2-3	14
ASSYSWQFEKLF	.	TRBV6-5	TRBJ1-4	12
ASRETLDRGGLRAYGYT	.	TRBV7-2	TRBJ1-2	17
ASSLTSGQLTGELF	.	TRBV5-1	TRBJ2-2	14
ASTGQFSNQPQH	.	TRBV19	TRBJ1-5	12
ASSVAVGGEQETQY	.	TRBV9	TRBJ2-5	14
ASSRMGGANLEQY	.	TRBV6-6	TRBJ2-7	13
ASSLTLGGIGTGELF	.	TRBV7-9	TRBJ2-2	15
SVEGGTGSYNEQF	.	TRBV29-1	TRBJ2-1	13
ASSPNENRYEQY	.	TRBV18	.	12
ASGRLTENTEAF	.	TRBV12-5	TRBJ1-1	12
AGQGEVTEAF	.	TRBV6-1	TRBJ1-1	10
SVEMESSYNEQF	.	TRBV29-1	TRBJ2-1	12
ASRVRGAFVEQF	.	TRBV10-2	TRBJ2-1	12
AWTSGSKNIQY	.	TRBV30	TRBJ2-4	11
ASSWTDPYGYT	.	TRBV5-6	TRBJ1-2	11
ASAMGQGNGGEQF	.	TRBV2	TRBJ2-1	13
ASSPPVAGTDTQY	.	TRBV18	TRBJ2-3	13
ASSYASGGQETQY	.	TRBV6-6	TRBJ2-5	13
ASSPRFGFSGGSTDTQY	.	TRBV7-9	TRBJ2-3	17
ASSLSGGANVLT	.	TRBV14	TRBJ2-6	12
ASSSDRGTEAF	.	TRBV7-9	TRBJ1-1	11
ASSFAVSGANVLT	.	TRBV11-3	TRBJ2-6	13
ASSPDTNQETQY	.	TRBV11-2	TRBJ2-5	12
ASSQDFGAGGETQY	.	TRBV4-3	TRBJ2-5	14
ASSPLAGGGDTDTQY	.	TRBV18	TRBJ2-3	15
ASSEASEGTNEKLF	.	TRBV2	TRBJ1-4	14
SVSGTGGLNEQF	.	TRBV29-1	TRBJ2-1	12
ASYSGVADTQY	.	TRBV2	TRBJ2-3	11
ASSIRVYQETQY	.	TRBV5-1	TRBJ2-5	12
ASSAPGQGPTGELF	.	TRBV5-4	TRBJ2-2	14
ATIQGPGYT	.	TRBV2	TRBJ1-2	9
ASSYSTGYGYT	.	TRBV6-5	TRBJ1-2	11
ATSREVAGGDIQY	.	TRBV15	TRBJ2-4	13
ASSPRTGGFAEAF	medium-sized	TRBV19	TRBJ1-1	13
ASSLVPGDSYEQY	.	TRBV11-2	TRBJ2-7	13
ASSLAPLGGTSTDTQY	.	TRBV7-2	TRBJ2-3	16
ASSSQGAPSNQPQH	.	TRBV28	TRBJ1-5	14
ASSQVGGTGGTGELF	.	TRBV4-3	TRBJ2-2	15
ASSLVGSGNTEAF	.	TRBV5-1	TRBJ1-1	13
ASSPLGLGDSYEQY	.	TRBV18	TRBJ2-7	14
SAFPRYEQY	.	TRBV20-1	TRBJ2-7	9
ASSLGSGIQETQY	.	TRBV7-2	TRBJ2-5	13
ASSLFYETQY	.	TRBV28	TRBJ2-5	10
ASSLDAPFTDTQY	.	TRBV7-6	TRBJ2-3	13
ASSPRRQGDSGANVLT	.	TRBV18	TRBJ2-6	16
ASSTDREYTEAF	.	TRBV18	TRBJ1-1	12
ASSVFGENTEAF	medium-sized	TRBV6-1	TRBJ1-1	12
ASSPPTGGTEAF	.	TRBV11-3	TRBJ1-1	12
ASSFQGGTEAF	medium-sized	TRBV7-9	TRBJ1-1	11
ASSRDRGGTEAF	.	TRBV5-1	TRBJ1-1	12